These 22 T cell receptor beta chains share one sample of origin, sequenced in a study of somatic mutations in cytotoxic T cells in rheumatoid arthritis. Sequencing used immunoSEQ multiplex PCR; TCRdb keeps in-frame clones, though not all of them. The table shows tens of thousands of clones, with more than 70% occurring only once. Sequenced material: CD8+ T cells sorted from blood. The receptor source for this set is a woman between 50 and 59 years old in good health.

The CDR3: CASSLGLAAQETQYF. CDR3 sequence (DNA): TGCGCCAGCAGCCTGGGACTAGCGGCTCAAGAGACCCAGTACTTC. The V and J genes are TRBV5-1 and TRBJ2-5; TRBD2 matches 11 bases. The CDR3 covers 15 residues. Germline trimming cut 4 bases from V and 2 bases from J; bases unmatched to any gene: 4. CDR1 and CDR2 from the germline V gene are SGHRS and YFSETQ.

This clone was detected only once. The V gene is TRBV9, the J gene TRBJ2-1, with a weak D call TRBD2 (5 bases). The V end was cut by 3 bases, the J end by 9 bases, with 10 bases between. This CDR3 is 12 amino acids long. The germline gives CDR1 SGDLS, CDR2 YYNGEE. CDR3 residues: CASSARGVEQFF. CDR3 DNA: TGTGCCAGCAGCGCCCGGGGTGTTGAGCAGTTCTTC. The full variable domain, in which reference TRBV9 and TRBJ2-1 provide the parts outside the CDR3, is DSGVTQTPKHLITATGQRVTLRCSPRSGDLSVYWYQQSLDQGLQFLIQYYNGEERAKGNILERFSAQQFPDLHSELNLSSLELGDSALYFCASSARGVEQFFGPGTRLTVL.

The chain is built from TRBV27 and TRBJ1-5, with D possibly TRBD1 on 5 matching bases. V was pared by 3 bases and J by 7 bases, with 10 bases between. This CDR3 spans 13 amino acids. Germline values: CDR1 MNHEY, CDR2 SMNVEV (reference sequence). This CDR3 reads CASSFRVGQPQHF. DNA of the CDR3: TGTGCCAGCAGTTTCAGGGTCGGACAGCCCCAGCATTTT.

The chain couples TRBV19 to TRBJ2-5, with a weak D call TRBD1 (5 bases). CDR1 LNHDA and CDR2 SQIVND come from the germline V gene (reference sequence). The CDR3 has 15 amino acids. V dropped 3 bases and J dropped 0 bases, with 11 bases sitting between them. The DNA of the CDR3 is TGTGCCAGTAGTATTAGAGGACACCACCAAGAGACCCAGTACTTC. As protein: CASSIRGHHQETQYF.

The V gene is TRBV28, the J gene TRBJ2-3; the match to TRBD1 covers 7 bases. Unmatched junction bases numbered 10, after V lost 4 bases and J lost 0 bases. In germline, CDR1 is MDHEN, CDR2 SYDVKM. This CDR3 has 17 amino acids. This chain's CDR3 is CASSSPRQGPSTDTQYF. The CDR3 DNA follows: TGTGCCAGCAGTTCCCCCCGACAGGGCCCTAGCACAGATACGCAGTATTTT.

A single count supports this clone. J is TRBJ2-1 and V is TRBV4-1; unclear D gene. Germline CDR1 reads MGHRA; CDR2 reads YSYEKL. The CDR3 totals 12 residues. V gave up 4 bases and J gave up 8 bases, with 9 bases separating them. The CDR3, as DNA: TGCGCCAGCAGCCGGAGCGCCGATGAGCAGTTCTTC. It codes for CASSRSADEQFF.

This clone was detected only once. CDR3 nucleotide sequence: TGTGCCAGCAGTTGCCGACTAGCGGGGGGGACTTACAACACAGATACGCAGTATTTT. This gives the protein CASSCRLAGGTYNTDTQYF. J is TRBJ2-3 and V is TRBV6-7, with 14 bases matching TRBD2. TRBV6-7 qualifies as an ORF whose function is uncertain. J was trimmed by 2 bases and V by 4 bases; bases with no gene match: 11. The CDR3 runs to 19 residues.

The chain has TRBV7-2 and TRBJ1-6, with 10 bases lining up with TRBD1. The CDR3 spans 18 residues. V lost 3 bases to trimming and J lost 7 bases; unmatched junction nucleotides: 12. The germline V gene encodes CDR1 SGHTA and CDR2 FQGNSA. The CDR3, as DNA: TGTGCCAGCAGCTTTTTCCCCCCGACAGGGGGCTTAAATTCACCCCTCCACTTT. It translates to CASSFFPPTGGLNSPLHF.

This chain's CDR3 is CASSDEEGTTYSYEQYF. CDR3 nucleotide sequence: TGTGCCAGCAGTGATGAGGAGGGGACAACCTACTCCTACGAGCAGTACTTC. The V and J genes are TRBV6-1 and TRBJ2-7; TRBD1 or TRBD2 may be the D gene (6 bases each). Deletions cut 3 bases from V and 0 bases from J, with 18 bases between. This CDR3 has 17 residues. From germline, CDR1 is MNHNS and CDR2 SASEGT.

The chain joins TRBV11-2 to TRBJ1-1, with D maybe TRBD1 (5 bases). Germline-derived CDR1 and CDR2 are SGHAT and FQNNGV. V was clipped by 5 bases and J by 4 bases, with 8 bases between them. CDR3 length: 12 amino acids. The CDR3 DNA follows: TGTGCCAGCAGCCCCGGGGGCACTGAAGCTTTCTTT. Its translation: CASSPGGTEAFF. The entire variable domain, with the rest obtained from reference TRBV11-2 and TRBJ1-1, is as follows: EAGVAQSPRYKIIEKRQSVAFWCNPISGHATLYWYQQILGQGPKLLIQFQNNGVVDDSQLPKDRFSAERLKGVDSTLKIQPAKLEDSAVYLCASSPGGTEAFFGQGTRLTVV.

This clone has more than one count but fewer than ten. The chain combines TRBV7-6 with TRBJ2-2; D unresolved. In germline, CDR1 is SGHVS, CDR2 FNYEAQ. Trimming took 2 bases from V and 6 from J, leaving 13 bases between them. The CDR3 covers 15 residues. The DNA for the CDR3 is TGTGCCAGCAGCTTAAGGCTGTCTATTGCCGGGGAGCTGTTTTTT. This gives the protein CASSLRLSIAGELFF.

J is TRBJ2-1 and V is TRBV29-1, with 8 bases lining up with TRBD2. Trimming took 0 bases from V and 0 from J; bases not matched to a gene: 7. The CDR3 has 17 amino acids. Germline-derived CDR1 and CDR2 are SQVTM and ANQGSEA. Here the CDR3 reads CSVEDLSGGASYNEQFF. CDR3 coding DNA: TGCAGCGTTGAAGACCTTTCCGGGGGGGCCTCCTACAATGAGCAGTTCTTC.

This chain uses TRBV7-9 with TRBJ1-6; 7 bases fit TRBD1. The CDR3 sequence is 14 residues long. Trimming took 3 bases from V and 9 from J; bases not matched to a gene: 5. Germline lookup yields CDR1 SEHNR and CDR2 FQNEAQ (reference sequence). The CDR3 DNA reads TGTGCCAGCAGCTTCGACAGGGTAATTTCACCCCTCCACTTT. This translates into CASSFDRVISPLHF.

The V and J genes are TRBV4-3 and TRBJ1-2; D remains unclear. The germline V gene has CDR1 LGHNA and CDR2 YSLEER. The CDR3 consists of 17 residues. V lost 3 bases, J lost 8 bases, and 25 bases lay in between. The CDR3 nucleotides are TGCGCCAGCAGCCATGAGCTGAGCGAGGCTCCTCTTCTGGGCTACACCTTC. It translates to CASSHELSEAPLLGYTF.

The V and J genes are TRBV27 and TRBJ1-2, with a tentative D call TRBD1 (5 bases). Trimming pared 5 bases from V and 8 bases from J, leaving 12 bases between. CDR1 is MNHEY and CDR2 is SMNVEV in the germline V gene (reference sequence). CDR3 length: 12 residues. The DNA of the CDR3 is TGTGCCAGCAGTAGTTTCGGGGACGGCTACACCTTC. The encoded protein is CASSSFGDGYTF.

The chain is built from TRBV9 and TRBJ2-5; D is unresolved. V dropped 3 bases and J dropped 3 bases, with 6 bases sitting between them. Germline values: CDR1 SGDLS, CDR2 YYNGEE. The CDR3 sequence is 12 residues long. The CDR3 DNA reads as TGTGCCAGCAGCGGAATTGAAGAGACCCAGTACTTC. It yields the protein CASSGIEETQYF.

J is TRBJ1-3 and V is TRBV6-1; 8 nucleotides align to TRBD1. The germline V gene encodes CDR1 MNHNS and CDR2 SASEGT. CDR3 size: 15 residues. V shed 6 bases and J 4 bases; nucleotides not matched to a gene: 8. CDR3 protein: CASRSGQGTGNTIYF. For the CDR3, the DNA is TGTGCCAGCAGGTCAGGACAGGGAACCGGAAACACCATATATTTT.

The J gene is TRBJ1-1, the V gene TRBV29-1; TRBD1 matches at 8 bases. The CDR3 sequence is 13 residues long. Germline V lookup: CDR1 SQVTM, CDR2 ANQGSEA. V lost 3 bases to trimming and J lost 1 base; unmatched junction nucleotides: 1. CDR3 DNA: TGCAGCGTTGAGACAGGGGCGAACACTGAAGCTTTCTTT. Its translation: CSVETGANTEAFF.

V is TRBV4-1 and J is TRBJ1-1; D is perhaps TRBD1 (6 bases). V gave up 5 bases and J gave up 7 bases, with 20 bases separating them. The CDR3 length is 15 residues. Germline CDR1 is MGHRA and CDR2 is YSYEKL. This chain's CDR3 is CASSAPSQGTIEAFF. CDR3 nucleotides: TGCGCCAGCAGCGCCCCCTCGCAGGGGACGATTGAAGCTTTCTTT.

V gene TRBV27 combines with J gene TRBJ2-7, with TRBD2 matching over 14 bases. This CDR3 comprises 17 residues. Germline trimming cut 6 bases from V and 2 bases from J; bases unmatched to any gene: 9. Per the germline V gene, CDR1 is MNHEY and CDR2 is SMNVEV (reference sequence). The CDR3 loop is CASRPTGLAGGAYEQYV. The CDR3 nucleotides read TGTGCCAGCAGGCCAACCGGACTAGCGGGGGGCGCCTACGAGCAGTACGTC.

The gene calls are TRBV7-2 and TRBJ2-1; 7 bases match TRBD1. The J segment lost 8 bases and the V segment lost 5 bases, leaving 3 bases of the junction unmatched. Looked up from germline, CDR1 is SGHTA and CDR2 is FQGNSA. This CDR3 comprises 12 residues. The CDR3 region is CASSDRAHEQFF. In nucleotides, the CDR3 is TGTGCCAGCAGCGACAGGGCCCATGAGCAGTTCTTC.

This chain uses TRBV27 with TRBJ1-2; possibly TRBD1 for D (5 bases). Germline V gene sequence: CDR1 MNHEY, CDR2 SMNVEV (reference sequence). Between the trimmed V and J ends, which lost 2 bases and 0 bases, there was a span of 13 bases. This CDR3 has 16 amino acids. The CDR3 protein is CASSLLGGGANYGYTF. The CDR3 region has the DNA TGTGCCAGCAGTTTACTCGGGGGTGGTGCTAACTATGGCTACACCTTC.